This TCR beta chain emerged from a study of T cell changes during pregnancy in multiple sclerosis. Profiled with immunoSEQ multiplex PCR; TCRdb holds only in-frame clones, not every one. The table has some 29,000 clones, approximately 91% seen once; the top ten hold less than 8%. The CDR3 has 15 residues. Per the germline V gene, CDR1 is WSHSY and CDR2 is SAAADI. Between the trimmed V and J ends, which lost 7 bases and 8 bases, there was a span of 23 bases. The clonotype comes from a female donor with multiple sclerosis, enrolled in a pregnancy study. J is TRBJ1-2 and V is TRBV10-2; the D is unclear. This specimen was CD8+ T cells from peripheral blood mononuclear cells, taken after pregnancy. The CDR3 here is CASKNIWGGFLGYTF. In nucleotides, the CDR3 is TGCGCCAGCAAAAACATTTGGGGAGGTTTCTTAGGCTACACCTTC.